This T cell receptor beta chain was obtained from a study of T cell repertoires in ileal Crohn's disease. Across the study: All patients had surgery for stricturing (roughly 61%) or penetrating (about 40%) disease. TCRB immunosequencing input was 400 to 650 nanograms of biopsy DNA per sample.

Described time point: proximal margin of the surgical specimen (macroscopically non-inflamed). This clone was detected once. Its antigen remains unidentified. Repertoires were generated with immunoSEQ multiplex PCR, while TCRdb's copy carries only in-frame clones and drops some. The sample lists some 2,800 clones, roughly 77% occurring once. Looked up from germline, CDR1 is SGHTS and CDR2 is YDEGEE. This CDR3 is 14 amino acids long. The V and J ends lost 0 bases and 2 bases respectively, with 9 bases between them. Notes on the study in general: Every patient over 26.8% clonality showed endoscopic recurrence. Sorted CD8 T cells held more high-frequency clones than CD4.

Input material: ileal tissue. This chain uses TRBV5-8 with TRBJ2-7; D call uncertain. The TCR originated in an adult with Crohn's disease. CDR3 DNA sequence: TGTGCCAGCAGCTTGGACGTAGGAACCTACGAGCAGTACTTC. Its protein is CASSLDVGTYEQYF.